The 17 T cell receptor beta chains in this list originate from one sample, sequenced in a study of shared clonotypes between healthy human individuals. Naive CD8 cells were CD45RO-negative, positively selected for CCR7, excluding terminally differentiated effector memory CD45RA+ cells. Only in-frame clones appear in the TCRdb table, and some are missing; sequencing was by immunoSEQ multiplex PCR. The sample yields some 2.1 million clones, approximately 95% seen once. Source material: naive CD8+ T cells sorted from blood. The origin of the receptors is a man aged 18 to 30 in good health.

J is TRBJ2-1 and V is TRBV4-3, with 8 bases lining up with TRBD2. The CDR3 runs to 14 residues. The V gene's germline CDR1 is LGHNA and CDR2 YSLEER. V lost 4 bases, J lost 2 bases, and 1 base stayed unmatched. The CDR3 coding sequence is TGCGCCAGCAGCCCGGGAGGGACCTACAATGAGCAGTTCTTC. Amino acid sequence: CASSPGGTYNEQFF.

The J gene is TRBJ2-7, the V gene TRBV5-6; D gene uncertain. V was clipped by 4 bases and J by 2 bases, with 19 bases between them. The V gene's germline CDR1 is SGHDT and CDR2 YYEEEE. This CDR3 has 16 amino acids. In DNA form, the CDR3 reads TGTGCCAGCAGCCCCACAATTACAAATGAACCCTACGAGCAGTACTTC. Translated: CASSPTITNEPYEQYF.

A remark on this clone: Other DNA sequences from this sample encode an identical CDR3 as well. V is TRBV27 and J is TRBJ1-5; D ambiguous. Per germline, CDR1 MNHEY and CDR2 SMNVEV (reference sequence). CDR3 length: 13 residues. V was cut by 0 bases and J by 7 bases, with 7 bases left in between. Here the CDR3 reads CASSLSGGQPQHF. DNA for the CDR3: TGTGCCAGCAGTTTATCTGGCGGGCAGCCCCAGCATTTT.

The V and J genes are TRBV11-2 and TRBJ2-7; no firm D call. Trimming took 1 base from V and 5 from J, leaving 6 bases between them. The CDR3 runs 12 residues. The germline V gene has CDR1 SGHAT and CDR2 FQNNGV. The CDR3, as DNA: TGTGCCAGCAGCTTAGGTCTGAACGAGCAGTACTTC. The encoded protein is CASSLGLNEQYF.

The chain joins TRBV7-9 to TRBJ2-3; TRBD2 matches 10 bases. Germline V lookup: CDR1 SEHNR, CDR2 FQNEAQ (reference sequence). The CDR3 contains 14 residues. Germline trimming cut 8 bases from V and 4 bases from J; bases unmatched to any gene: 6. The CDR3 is CASYGTSDSDTQYF. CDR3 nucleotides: TGTGCCAGCTATGGGACTAGCGACTCAGATACGCAGTATTTT.

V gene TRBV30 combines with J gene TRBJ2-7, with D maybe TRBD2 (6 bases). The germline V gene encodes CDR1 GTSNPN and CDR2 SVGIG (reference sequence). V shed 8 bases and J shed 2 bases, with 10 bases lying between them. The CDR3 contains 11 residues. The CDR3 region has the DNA TGTGCCGGAGGGGCCACCTACGAGCAGTACTTC. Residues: CAGGATYEQYF. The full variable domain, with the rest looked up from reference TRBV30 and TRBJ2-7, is SQTIHQWPATLVQPVGSPLSLECTVEGTSNPNLYWYRQAAGRGLQLLFYSVGIGQISSEVPQNLSASRPQDRQFILSSKKLLLSDSGFYLCAGGATYEQYFGPGTRLTVT.

CDR3 loop: CASSLWADVEGETQYF. The CDR3 DNA is TGTGCCAGCAGTTTATGGGCCGACGTGGAGGGAGAGACCCAGTACTTC. V gene TRBV28 combines with J gene TRBJ2-5; D might be TRBD2 (6 bases). V lost 0 bases to trimming and J lost 4 bases, with 15 bases between them. The CDR3 spans 16 residues. Germline assignment: CDR1 MDHEN and CDR2 SYDVKM.

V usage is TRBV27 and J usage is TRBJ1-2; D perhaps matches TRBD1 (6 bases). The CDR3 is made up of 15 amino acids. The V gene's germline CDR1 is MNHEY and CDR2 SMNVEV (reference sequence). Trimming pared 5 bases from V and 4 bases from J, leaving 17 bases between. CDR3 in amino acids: CASSTYRETAYGYTF. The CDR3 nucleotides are TGTGCCAGCAGTACCTACAGGGAAACGGCCTATGGCTACACCTTC.

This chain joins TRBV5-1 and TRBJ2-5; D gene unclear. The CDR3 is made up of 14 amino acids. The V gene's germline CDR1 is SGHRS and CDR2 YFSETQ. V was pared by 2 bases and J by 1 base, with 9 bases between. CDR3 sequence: CASSFEWVQETQYF. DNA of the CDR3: TGCGCCAGCAGCTTTGAATGGGTCCAAGAGACCCAGTACTTC.

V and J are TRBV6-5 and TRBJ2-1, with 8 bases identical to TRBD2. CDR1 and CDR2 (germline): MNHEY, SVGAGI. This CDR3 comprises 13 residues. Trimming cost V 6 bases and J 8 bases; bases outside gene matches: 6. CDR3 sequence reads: CASSPTSVHEQFF. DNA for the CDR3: TGTGCCAGCAGCCCGACTAGCGTCCATGAGCAGTTCTTC.

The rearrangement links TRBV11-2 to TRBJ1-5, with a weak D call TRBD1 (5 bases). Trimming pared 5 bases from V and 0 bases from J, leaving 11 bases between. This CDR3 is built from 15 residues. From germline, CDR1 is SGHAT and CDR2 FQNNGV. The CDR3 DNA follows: TGTGCCAGCAGCCTTCGGGGCGGTAGCAATCAGCCCCAGCATTTT. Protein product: CASSLRGGSNQPQHF.

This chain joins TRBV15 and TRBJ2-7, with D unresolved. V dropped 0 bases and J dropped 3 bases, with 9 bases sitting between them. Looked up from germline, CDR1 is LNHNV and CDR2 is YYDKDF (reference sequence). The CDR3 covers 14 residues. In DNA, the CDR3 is TGTGCCACCAGCAGAGATAGGGCGGTCTACGAGCAGTACTTC. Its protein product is CATSRDRAVYEQYF. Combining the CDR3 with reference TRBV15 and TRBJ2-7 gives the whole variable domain DAMVIQNPRYQVTQFGKPVTLSCSQTLNHNVMYWYQQKSSQAPKLLFHYYDKDFNNEADTPDNFQSRRPNTSFCFLDIRSPGLGDTAMYLCATSRDRAVYEQYFGPGTRLTVT.

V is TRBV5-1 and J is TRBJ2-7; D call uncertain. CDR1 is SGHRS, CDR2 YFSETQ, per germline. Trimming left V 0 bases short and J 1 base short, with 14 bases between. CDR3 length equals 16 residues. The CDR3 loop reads CASSLDGPASSYEQYF. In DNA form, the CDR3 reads TGCGCCAGCAGCTTGGACGGACCCGCCAGTTCCTACGAGCAGTACTTC.

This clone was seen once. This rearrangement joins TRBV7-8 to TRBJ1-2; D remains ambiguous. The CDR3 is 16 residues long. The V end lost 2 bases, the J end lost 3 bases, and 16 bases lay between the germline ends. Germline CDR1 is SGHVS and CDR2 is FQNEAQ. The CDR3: CASSLLIGELDYGYTF. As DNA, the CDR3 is TGTGCCAGCAGCTTACTCATCGGGGAATTAGACTATGGCTACACCTTC.

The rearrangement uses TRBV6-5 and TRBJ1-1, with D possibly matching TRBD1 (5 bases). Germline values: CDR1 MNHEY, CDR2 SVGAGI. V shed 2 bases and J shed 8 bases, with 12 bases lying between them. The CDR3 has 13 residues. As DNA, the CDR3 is TGTGCCAGCAGTTACACGGCCGGGACCGAAGCTTTCTTT. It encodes CASSYTAGTEAFF.

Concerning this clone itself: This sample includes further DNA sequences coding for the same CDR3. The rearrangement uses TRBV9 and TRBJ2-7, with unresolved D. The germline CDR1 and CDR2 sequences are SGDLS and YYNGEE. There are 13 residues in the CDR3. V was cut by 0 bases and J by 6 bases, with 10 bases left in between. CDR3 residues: CASSVGAGPEQYF. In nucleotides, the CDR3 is TGTGCCAGCAGCGTAGGGGCAGGACCCGAGCAGTACTTC.

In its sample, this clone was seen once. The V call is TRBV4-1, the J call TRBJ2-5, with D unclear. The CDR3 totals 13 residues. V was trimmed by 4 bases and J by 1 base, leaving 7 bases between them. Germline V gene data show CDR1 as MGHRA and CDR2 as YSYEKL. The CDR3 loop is CASSLDFQETQYF. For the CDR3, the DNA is TGCGCCAGCAGCCTAGATTTCCAAGAGACCCAGTACTTC.